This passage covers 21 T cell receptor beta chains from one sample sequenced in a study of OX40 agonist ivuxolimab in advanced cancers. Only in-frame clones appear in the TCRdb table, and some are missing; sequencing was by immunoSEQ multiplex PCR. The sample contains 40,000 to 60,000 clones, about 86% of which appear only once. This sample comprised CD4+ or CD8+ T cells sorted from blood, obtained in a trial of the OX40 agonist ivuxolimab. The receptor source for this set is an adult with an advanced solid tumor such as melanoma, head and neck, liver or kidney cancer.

The CDR3 loop is CASSPGLAEETQYF. The CDR3 DNA is TGTGCCAGCAGCCCTGGGCTAGCGGAAGAGACCCAGTACTTC. The V call is TRBV5-6, the J call TRBJ2-5, with 7 bases fitting TRBD2. Trimming took 4 bases from V and 3 from J; bases not matched to a gene: 6. The CDR3 extends over 14 amino acids. CDR1 is SGHDT and CDR2 is YYEEEE in the germline V gene. The variable domain in full, with the rest retrieved from reference TRBV5-6 and TRBJ2-5, is DAGVTQSPTHLIKTRGQQVTLRCSPKSGHDTVSWYQQALGQGPQFIFQYYEEEERQRGNFPDRFSGHQFPNYSSELNVNALLLGDSALYLCASSPGLAEETQYFGPGTRLLVL.

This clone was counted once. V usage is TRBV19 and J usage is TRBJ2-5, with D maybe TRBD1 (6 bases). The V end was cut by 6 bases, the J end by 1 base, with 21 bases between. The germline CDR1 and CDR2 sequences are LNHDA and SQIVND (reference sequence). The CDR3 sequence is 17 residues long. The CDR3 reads CASRQTHRVGGQETQYF. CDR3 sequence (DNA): TGTGCCAGTAGGCAAACTCACAGGGTAGGGGGCCAAGAGACCCAGTACTTC. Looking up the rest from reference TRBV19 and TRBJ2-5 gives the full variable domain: DGGITQSPKYLFRKEGQNVTLSCEQNLNHDAMYWYRQDPGQGLRLIYYSQIVNDFQKGDIAEGYSVSREKKESFPLTVTSAQKNPTAFYLCASRQTHRVGGQETQYFGPGTRLLVL.

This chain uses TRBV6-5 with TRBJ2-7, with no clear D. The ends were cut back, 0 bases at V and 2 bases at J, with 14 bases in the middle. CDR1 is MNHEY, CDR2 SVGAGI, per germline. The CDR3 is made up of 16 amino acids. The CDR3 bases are TGTGCCAGCAGTTACTCCCTCCCCCAGACCACCTACGAGCAGTACTTC. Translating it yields CASSYSLPQTTYEQYF.

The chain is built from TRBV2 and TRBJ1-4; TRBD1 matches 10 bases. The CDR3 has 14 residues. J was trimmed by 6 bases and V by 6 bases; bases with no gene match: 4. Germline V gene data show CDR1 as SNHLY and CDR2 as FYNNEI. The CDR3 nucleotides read TGTGCCAGCAGGGCGACAGGGGGCGATGAAAAACTGTTTTTT. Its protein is CASRATGGDEKLFF.

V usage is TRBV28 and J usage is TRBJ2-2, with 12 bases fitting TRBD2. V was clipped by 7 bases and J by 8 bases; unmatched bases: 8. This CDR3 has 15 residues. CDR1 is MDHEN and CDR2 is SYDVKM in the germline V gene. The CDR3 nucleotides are TGTGCCAGCACCCTCCCCGGACTAGCGGGAGGGGAGCTGTTTTTT. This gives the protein CASTLPGLAGGELFF.

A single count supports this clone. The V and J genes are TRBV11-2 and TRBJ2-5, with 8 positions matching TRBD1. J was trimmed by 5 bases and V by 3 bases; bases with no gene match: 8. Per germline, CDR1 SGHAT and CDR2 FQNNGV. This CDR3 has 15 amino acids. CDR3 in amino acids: CASSFPGQGGETQYF. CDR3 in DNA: TGTGCCAGCAGCTTCCCAGGACAGGGTGGGGAGACCCAGTACTTC.

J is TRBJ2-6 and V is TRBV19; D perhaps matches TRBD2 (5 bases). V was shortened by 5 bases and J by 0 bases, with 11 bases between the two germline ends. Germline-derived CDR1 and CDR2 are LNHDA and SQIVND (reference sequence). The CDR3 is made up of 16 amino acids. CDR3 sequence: CASSPGVSSGANVLTF. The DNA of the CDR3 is TGTGCCAGTAGTCCCGGGGTGAGCTCTGGGGCCAACGTCCTGACTTTC.

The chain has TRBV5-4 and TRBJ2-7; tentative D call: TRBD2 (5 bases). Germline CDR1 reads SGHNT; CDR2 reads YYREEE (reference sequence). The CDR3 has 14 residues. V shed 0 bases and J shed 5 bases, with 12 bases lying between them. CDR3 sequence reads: CASSLDRDRDEQYF. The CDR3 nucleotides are TGTGCCAGCAGCTTGGACCGGGATCGGGACGAGCAGTACTTC.

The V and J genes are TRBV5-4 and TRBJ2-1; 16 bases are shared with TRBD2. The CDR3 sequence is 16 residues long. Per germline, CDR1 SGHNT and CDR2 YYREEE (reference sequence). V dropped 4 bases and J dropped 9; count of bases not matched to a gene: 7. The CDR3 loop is CASSMGLAGGPGEQFF. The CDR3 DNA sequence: TGTGCCAGCAGCATGGGACTAGCGGGAGGGCCTGGTGAGCAGTTCTTC.

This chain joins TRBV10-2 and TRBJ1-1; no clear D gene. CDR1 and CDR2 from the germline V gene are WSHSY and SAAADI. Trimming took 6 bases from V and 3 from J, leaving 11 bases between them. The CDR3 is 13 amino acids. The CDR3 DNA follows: TGCGCCAGCAGCATCGAGGCGGACACTGAAGCTTTCTTT. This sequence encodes CASSIEADTEAFF.

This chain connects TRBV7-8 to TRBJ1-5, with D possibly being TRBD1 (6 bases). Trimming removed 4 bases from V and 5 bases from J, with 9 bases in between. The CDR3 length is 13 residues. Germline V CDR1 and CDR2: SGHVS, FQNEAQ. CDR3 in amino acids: CASSYNRDQPQHF. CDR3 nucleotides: TGTGCCAGCAGCTACAACAGGGATCAGCCCCAGCATTTT.

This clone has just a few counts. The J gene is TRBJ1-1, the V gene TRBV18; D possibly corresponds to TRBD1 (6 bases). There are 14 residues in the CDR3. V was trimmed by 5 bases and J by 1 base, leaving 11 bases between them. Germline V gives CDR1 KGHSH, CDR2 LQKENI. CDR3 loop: CASSIGGQNTEAFF. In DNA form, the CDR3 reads TGTGCCAGCTCAATCGGGGGGCAGAACACTGAAGCTTTCTTT. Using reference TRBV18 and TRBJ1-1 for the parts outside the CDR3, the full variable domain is NAGVMQNPRHLVRRRGQEARLRCSPMKGHSHVYWYRQLPEEGLKFMVYLQKENIIDESGMPKERFSAEFPKEGPSILRIQQVVRGDSAAYFCASSIGGQNTEAFFGQGTRLTVV.

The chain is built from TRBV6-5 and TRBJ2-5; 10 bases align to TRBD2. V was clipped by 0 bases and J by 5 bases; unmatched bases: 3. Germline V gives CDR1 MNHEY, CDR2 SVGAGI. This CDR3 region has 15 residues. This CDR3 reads CASSYSGTSDETQYF. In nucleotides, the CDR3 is TGTGCCAGCAGTTACTCCGGGACTAGCGACGAGACCCAGTACTTC.

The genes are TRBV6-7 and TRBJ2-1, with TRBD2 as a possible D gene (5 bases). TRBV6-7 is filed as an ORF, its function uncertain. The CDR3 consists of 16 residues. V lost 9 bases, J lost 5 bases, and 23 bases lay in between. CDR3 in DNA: TGTGCCAGTACCCCCCGTTGGCGGGCTATCCACAATGAGCAGTTCTTC. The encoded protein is CASTPRWRAIHNEQFF.

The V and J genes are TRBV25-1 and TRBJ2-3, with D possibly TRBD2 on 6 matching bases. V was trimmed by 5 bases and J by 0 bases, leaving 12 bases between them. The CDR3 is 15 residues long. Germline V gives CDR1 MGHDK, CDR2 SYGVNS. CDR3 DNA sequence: TGTGCCAGCAGTACCATGGGGACTAGCACAGATACGCAGTATTTT. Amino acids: CASSTMGTSTDTQYF.

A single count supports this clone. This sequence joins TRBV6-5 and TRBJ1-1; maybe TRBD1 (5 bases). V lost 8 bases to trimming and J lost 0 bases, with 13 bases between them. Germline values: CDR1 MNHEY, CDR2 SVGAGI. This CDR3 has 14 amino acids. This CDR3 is CASFPRGLNTEAFF. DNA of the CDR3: TGTGCCAGCTTTCCCCGGGGCTTGAACACTGAAGCTTTCTTT.

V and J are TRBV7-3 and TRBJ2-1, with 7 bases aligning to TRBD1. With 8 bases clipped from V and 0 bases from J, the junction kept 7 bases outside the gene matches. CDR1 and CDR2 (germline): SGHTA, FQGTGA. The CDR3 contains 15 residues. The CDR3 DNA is TGTGCCAGCTCAGACAGGGCACGCTCCTACAATGAGCAGTTCTTC. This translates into CASSDRARSYNEQFF.

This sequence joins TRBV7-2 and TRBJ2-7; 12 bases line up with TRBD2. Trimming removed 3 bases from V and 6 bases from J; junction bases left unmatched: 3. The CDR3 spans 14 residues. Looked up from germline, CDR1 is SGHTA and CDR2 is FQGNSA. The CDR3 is CASSFPSGRGEQYF. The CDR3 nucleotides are TGTGCCAGCAGCTTCCCTAGCGGGAGGGGCGAGCAGTACTTC.

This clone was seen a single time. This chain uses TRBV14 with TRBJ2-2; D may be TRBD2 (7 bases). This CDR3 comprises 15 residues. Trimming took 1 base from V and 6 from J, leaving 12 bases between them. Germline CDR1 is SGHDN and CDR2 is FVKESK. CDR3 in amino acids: CASSQVGGAAGELFF. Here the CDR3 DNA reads TGTGCCAGCAGCCAAGTTGGGGGGGCCGCCGGGGAGCTGTTTTTT.

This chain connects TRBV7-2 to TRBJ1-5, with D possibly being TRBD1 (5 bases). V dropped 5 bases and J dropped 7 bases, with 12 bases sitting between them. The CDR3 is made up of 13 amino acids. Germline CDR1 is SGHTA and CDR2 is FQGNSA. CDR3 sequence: CASSPGLWQPQHF. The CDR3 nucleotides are TGTGCCAGCAGCCCGGGACTGTGGCAGCCCCAGCATTTT.

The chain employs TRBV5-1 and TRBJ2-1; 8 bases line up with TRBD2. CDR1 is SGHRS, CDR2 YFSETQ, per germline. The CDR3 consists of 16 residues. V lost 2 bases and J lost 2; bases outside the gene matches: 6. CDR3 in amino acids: CASSLPQLAAYNEQFF. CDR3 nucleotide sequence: TGCGCCAGCAGCTTACCCCAACTAGCGGCCTACAATGAGCAGTTCTTC.